What follows are 7 T cell receptor beta chains derived from one specimen sequenced in a study of T cells in Graves' hyperthyroidism and ophthalmopathy. It was RNA transcripts that yielded the amplified TCR beta CDR3 regions. Researchers ran a first-round RT-PCR on the TCR CDR3 using the HTBI primer set. TCRdb re-analysed the multiplex PCR reads in MiXCR, keeping a single row per CDR3 protein. The table records 650,000 to 750,000 distinct CDR3 sequences, less than 15% of them present only once. Material for sequencing was blood. The source of these receptors is a woman between 18 and 29 years old with Graves' hyperthyroidism.

There are a few counts of this clonotype. The chain employs TRBV12-3 or TRBV12-4 and TRBJ1-6, with D tentatively TRBD1 (5 bases). The CDR3 extends over 12 amino acids. Trimming pared 9 bases from V and 9 bases from J, leaving 12 bases between. Here the CDR3 reads CASMSGLSPLHF. The CDR3 region has the DNA TGTGCCAGTATGTCGGGGCTTTCACCCCTCCACTTT.

In this sample, this clonotype turned up a few times. This rearrangement joins TRBV14 to TRBJ1-1, with 7 bases aligning to TRBD1. Germline trimming cut 4 bases from V and 5 bases from J; bases unmatched to any gene: 16. Germline V lookup: CDR1 SGHDN, CDR2 FVKESK. This CDR3 is 17 amino acids long. The CDR3 nucleotides read TGTGCCAGCAGCCCGTCGGGGAGGGGGCTGATAGAGACTGAAGCTTTCTTT. Protein product: CASSPSGRGLIETEAFF.

The rearrangement links TRBV6-1 to TRBJ2-1, with TRBD1 identical over 7 bases. The germline V gene has CDR1 MNHNS and CDR2 SASEGT. Unmatched junction bases numbered 4, after V lost 4 bases and J lost 10 bases. The CDR3 loop spans 12 amino acids. CDR3 in amino acids: CASSAGTAEQFF. In nucleotides, the CDR3 is TGTGCCAGCAGTGCGGGGACAGCAGAGCAGTTCTTC.

This rearrangement joins TRBV28 to TRBJ1-5; D is unclear. Trimming removed 7 bases from V and 0 bases from J, with 19 bases in between. Germline assignment: CDR1 MDHEN and CDR2 SYDVKM. The CDR3 runs 17 residues. This chain's CDR3 is CASTENSFLVSNQPQHF. For the CDR3, the DNA is TGTGCCAGCACCGAAAACAGCTTTTTGGTTAGCAATCAGCCCCAGCATTTT.

This clonotype has more than one count but fewer than ten. The chain is built from TRBV5-1 and TRBJ2-7, with 9 positions matching TRBD1. CDR1 and CDR2 from the germline V gene are SGHRS and YFSETQ. V shed 3 bases, J shed 4 bases, and the junction held 8 bases outside the gene matches. There are 15 residues in the CDR3. The CDR3 region has the DNA TGCGCCAGCAGCTCCTGGACAGGGGACGGGTACGAGCAGTACTTC. It yields the protein CASSSWTGDGYEQYF. The variable domain in full, completed from reference TRBV5-1 and TRBJ2-7, reads KAGVTQTPRYLIKTRGQQVTLSCSPISGHRSVSWYQQTPGQGLQFLFEYFSETQRNKGNFPGRFSGRQFSNSRSEMNVSTLELGDSALYLCASSSWTGDGYEQYFGPGTRLTVT.

This clonotype was observed at least ten times. The chain couples TRBV6-1 to TRBJ1-1; D unresolved. This CDR3 has 13 amino acids. From germline, CDR1 is MNHNS and CDR2 SASEGT. V lost 2 bases and J lost 1, with 5 bases in between. The CDR3 sequence: CASSEQPNTEAFF. In DNA, the CDR3 is TGTGCCAGCAGTGAACAACCGAACACTGAAGCTTTCTTT.

The CDR3 loop reads CASKDGLYTEAFF. The DNA for the CDR3 is TGTGCCAGCAAGGACGGGCTCTACACTGAAGCTTTCTTT. The chain recombines TRBV25-1 with TRBJ1-1; D gene ambiguous. V dropped 7 bases and J dropped 3 bases, with 12 bases sitting between them. Germline V CDR1 and CDR2: MGHDK, SYGVNS. The length of the CDR3 is 13 residues. Full variable domain (rest looked up from reference TRBV25-1 and TRBJ1-1): EADIYQTPRYLVIGTGKKITLECSQTMGHDKMYWYQQDPGMELHLIHYSYGVNSTEKGDLSSESTVSRIRTEHFPLTLESARPSHTSQYLCASKDGLYTEAFFGQGTRLTVV.